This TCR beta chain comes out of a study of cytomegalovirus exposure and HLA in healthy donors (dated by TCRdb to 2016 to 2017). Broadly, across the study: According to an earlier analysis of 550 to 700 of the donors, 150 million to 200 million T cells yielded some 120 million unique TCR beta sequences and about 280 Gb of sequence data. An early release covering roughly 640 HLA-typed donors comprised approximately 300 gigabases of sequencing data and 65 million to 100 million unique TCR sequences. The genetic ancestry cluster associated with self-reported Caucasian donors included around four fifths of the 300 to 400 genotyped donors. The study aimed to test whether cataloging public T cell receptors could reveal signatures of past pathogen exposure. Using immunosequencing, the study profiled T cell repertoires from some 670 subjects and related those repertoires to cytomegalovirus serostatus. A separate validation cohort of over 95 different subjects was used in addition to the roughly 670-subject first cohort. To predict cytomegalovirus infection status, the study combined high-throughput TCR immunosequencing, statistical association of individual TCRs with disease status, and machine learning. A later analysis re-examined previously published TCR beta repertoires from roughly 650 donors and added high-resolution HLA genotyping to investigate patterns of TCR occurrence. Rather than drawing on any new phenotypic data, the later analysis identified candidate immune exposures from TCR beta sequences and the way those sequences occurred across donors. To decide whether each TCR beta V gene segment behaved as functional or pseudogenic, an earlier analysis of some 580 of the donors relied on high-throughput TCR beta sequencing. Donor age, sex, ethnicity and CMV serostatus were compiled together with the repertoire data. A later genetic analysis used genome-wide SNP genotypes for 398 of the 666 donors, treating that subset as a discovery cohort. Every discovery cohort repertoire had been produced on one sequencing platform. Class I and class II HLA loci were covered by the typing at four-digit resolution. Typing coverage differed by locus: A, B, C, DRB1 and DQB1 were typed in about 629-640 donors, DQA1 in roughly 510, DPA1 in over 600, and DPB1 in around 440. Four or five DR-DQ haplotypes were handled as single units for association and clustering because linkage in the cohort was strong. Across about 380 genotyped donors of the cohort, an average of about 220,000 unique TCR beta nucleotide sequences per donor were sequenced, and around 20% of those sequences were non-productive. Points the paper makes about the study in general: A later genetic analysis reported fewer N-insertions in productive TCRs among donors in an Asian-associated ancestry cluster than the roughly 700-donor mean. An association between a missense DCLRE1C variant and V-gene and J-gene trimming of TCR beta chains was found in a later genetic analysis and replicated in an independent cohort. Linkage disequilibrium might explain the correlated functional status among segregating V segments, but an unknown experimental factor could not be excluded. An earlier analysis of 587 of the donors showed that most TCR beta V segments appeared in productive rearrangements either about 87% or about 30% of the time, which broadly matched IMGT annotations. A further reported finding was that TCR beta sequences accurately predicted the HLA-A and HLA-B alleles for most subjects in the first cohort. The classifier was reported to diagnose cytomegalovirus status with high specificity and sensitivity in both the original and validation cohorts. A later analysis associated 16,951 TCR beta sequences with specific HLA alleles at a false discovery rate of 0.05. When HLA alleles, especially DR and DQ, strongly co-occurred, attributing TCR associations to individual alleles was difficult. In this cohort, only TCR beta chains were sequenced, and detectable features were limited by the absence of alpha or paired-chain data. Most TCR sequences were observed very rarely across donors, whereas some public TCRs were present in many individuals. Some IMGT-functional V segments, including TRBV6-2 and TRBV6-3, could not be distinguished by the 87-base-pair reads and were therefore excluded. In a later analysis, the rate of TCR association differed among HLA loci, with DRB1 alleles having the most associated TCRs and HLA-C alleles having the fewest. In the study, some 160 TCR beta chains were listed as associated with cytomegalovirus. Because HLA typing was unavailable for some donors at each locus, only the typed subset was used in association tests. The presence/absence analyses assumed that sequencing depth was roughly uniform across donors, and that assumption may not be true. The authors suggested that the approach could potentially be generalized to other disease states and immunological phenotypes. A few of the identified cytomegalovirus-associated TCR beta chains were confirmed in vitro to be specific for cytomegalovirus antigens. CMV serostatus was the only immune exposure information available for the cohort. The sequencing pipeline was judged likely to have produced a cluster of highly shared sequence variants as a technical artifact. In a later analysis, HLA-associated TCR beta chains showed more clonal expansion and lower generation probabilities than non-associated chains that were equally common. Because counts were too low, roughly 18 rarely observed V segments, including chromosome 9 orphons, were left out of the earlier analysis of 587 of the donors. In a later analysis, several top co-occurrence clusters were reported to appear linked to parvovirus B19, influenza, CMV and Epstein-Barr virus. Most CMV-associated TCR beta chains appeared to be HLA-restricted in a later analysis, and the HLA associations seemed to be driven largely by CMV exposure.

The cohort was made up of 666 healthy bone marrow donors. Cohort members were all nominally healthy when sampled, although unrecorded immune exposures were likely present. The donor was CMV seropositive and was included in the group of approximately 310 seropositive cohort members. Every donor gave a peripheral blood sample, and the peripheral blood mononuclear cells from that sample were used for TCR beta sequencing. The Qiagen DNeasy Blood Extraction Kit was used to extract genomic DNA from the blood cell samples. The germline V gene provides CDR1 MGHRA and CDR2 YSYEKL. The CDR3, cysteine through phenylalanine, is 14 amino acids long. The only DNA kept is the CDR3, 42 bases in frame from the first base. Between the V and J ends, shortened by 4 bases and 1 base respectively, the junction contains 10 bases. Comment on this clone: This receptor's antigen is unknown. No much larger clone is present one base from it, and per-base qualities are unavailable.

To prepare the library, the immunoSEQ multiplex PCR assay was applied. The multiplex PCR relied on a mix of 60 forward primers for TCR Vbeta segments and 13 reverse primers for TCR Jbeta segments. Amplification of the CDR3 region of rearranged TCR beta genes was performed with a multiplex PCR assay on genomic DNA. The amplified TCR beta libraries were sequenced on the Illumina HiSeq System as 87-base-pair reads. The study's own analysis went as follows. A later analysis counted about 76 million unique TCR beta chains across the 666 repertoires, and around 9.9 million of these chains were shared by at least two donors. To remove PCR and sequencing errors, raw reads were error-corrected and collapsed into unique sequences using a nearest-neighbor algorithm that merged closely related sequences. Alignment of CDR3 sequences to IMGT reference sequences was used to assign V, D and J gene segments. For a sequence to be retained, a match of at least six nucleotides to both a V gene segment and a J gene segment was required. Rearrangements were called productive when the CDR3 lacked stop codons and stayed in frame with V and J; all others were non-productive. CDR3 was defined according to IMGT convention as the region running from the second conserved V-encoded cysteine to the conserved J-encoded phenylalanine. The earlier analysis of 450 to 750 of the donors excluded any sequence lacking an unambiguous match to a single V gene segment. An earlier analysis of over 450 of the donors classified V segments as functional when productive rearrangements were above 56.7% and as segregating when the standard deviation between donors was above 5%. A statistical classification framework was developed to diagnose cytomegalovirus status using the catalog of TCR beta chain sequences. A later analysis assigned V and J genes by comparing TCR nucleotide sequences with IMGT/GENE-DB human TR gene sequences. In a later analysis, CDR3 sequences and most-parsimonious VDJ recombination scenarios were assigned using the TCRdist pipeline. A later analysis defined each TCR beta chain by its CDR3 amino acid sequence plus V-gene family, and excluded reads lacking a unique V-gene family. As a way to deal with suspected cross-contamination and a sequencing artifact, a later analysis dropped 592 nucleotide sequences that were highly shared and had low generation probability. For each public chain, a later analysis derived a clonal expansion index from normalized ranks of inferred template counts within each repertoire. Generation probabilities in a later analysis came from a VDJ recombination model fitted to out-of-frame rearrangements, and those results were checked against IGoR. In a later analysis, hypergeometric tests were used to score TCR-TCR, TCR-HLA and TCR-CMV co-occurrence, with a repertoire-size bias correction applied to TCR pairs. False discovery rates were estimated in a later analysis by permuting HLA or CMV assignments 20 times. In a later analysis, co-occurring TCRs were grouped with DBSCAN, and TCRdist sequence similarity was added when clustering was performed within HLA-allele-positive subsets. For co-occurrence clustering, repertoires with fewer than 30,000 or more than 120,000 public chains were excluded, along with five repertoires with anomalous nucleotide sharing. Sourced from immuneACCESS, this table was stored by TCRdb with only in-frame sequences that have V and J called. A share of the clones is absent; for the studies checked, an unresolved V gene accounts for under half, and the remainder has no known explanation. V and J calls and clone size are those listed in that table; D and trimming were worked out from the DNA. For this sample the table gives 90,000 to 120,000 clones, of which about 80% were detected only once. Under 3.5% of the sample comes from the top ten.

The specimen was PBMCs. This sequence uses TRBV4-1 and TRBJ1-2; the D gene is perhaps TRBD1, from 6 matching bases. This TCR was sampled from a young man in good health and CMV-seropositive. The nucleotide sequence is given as TGCGCCAGCAGCCCCTCGGACAGTAACTATGGCTACACCTTC. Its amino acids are CASSPSDSNYGYTF.